These T cell receptor beta chains were read from a single sample in a study of long-term antiretroviral therapy in people with HIV. Clones were read by immunoSEQ multiplex PCR, and TCRdb kept only the in-frame ones, dropping some. The table has some 27,000 clones, 85% seen once; the top ten hold 7.5% to 9%. The sequencing here drew on unsorted PBMCs, taken 4.7 to 5 years after starting antiretroviral therapy. These receptors came from a middle-aged man with HIV. Both conserved end residues are part of each CDR3. The D gene is left open where the match is weak. Clone sizes are given selectively: once, few, many, or a class where the clone is expanded.

d_call: NA
j_call: TRBJ2-1
v_call: TRBV28
clone_size: NA
cdr3_aa: CASVGNEQFF
cdr3_nt: TGTGCCAGCGTAGGGAATGAGCAGTTCTTC

d_call: NA
j_call: TRBJ2-5
v_call: TRBV6-5
clone_size: NA
cdr3_aa: CASSSGGLETQYF
cdr3_nt: TGTGCCAGCAGCTCAGGGGGGCTGGAGACCCAGTACTTC

d_call: NA
j_call: TRBJ1-4
v_call: TRBV7-3
clone_size: NA
cdr3_aa: CASSPSGGTNEKLFF
cdr3_nt: TGTGCCAGCAGCCCTAGTGGTGGGACTAATGAAAAACTGTTTTTT

d_call: NA
j_call: TRBJ2-5
v_call: TRBV5-1
clone_size: NA
cdr3_aa: CASSLGGVQETQYF
cdr3_nt: TGCGCCAGCAGCTTGGGCGGGGTACAAGAGACCCAGTACTTC

d_call: NA
j_call: TRBJ1-1
v_call: TRBV18
clone_size: NA
cdr3_aa: CASSPVQEPNTEAFF
cdr3_nt: TGTGCCAGCTCACCAGTCCAGGAACCCAACACTGAAGCTTTCTTT

d_call: NA
j_call: TRBJ1-5
v_call: TRBV6-1
clone_size: NA
cdr3_aa: CASSYYSNQPQHF
cdr3_nt: TGTGCCAGCAGCTACTATAGCAATCAGCCCCAGCATTTT

d_call: NA
j_call: TRBJ1-2
v_call: TRBV5-1
clone_size: NA
cdr3_aa: CASSLNWTESFNYGYTF
cdr3_nt: TGCGCCAGCAGCCTGAACTGGACAGAATCCTTTAACTATGGCTACACCTTC

d_call: TRBD1
j_call: TRBJ2-2
v_call: TRBV6-5
clone_size: NA
cdr3_aa: CASSAGQGRTGELFF
cdr3_nt: TGTGCCAGCAGCGCCGGACAGGGTCGGACCGGGGAGCTGTTTTTT

d_call: TRBD1
j_call: TRBJ2-1
v_call: TRBV5-1
clone_size: NA
cdr3_aa: CASEQKGQGFDEQFF
cdr3_nt: TGCGCCAGCGAGCAGAAGGGACAGGGGTTCGATGAGCAGTTCTTC

d_call: NA
j_call: TRBJ2-7
v_call: TRBV4-1
clone_size: few
cdr3_aa: CASSQESVLDEQYF
cdr3_nt: TGCGCCAGCAGCCAAGAGTCAGTTCTGGACGAGCAGTACTTC

d_call: NA
j_call: TRBJ1-5
v_call: TRBV28
clone_size: NA
cdr3_aa: CASSSPPGGNQPQHF
cdr3_nt: TGTGCCAGCAGTTCCCCCCCGGGGGGCAATCAGCCCCAGCATTTT

d_call: NA
j_call: TRBJ1-5
v_call: TRBV2
clone_size: few
cdr3_aa: CASSEVGGSNQPQHF
cdr3_nt: TGTGCCAGCAGTGAGGTCGGAGGCAGCAATCAGCCCCAGCATTTT

d_call: NA
j_call: TRBJ1-1
v_call: TRBV12-5
clone_size: once
cdr3_aa: CASAKGETTEAFF
cdr3_nt: TGTGCTAGTGCCAAGGGGGAGACGACTGAAGCTTTCTTT

d_call: TRBD1
j_call: TRBJ1-1
v_call: TRBV7-9
clone_size: NA
cdr3_aa: CASTAYQGANTEAFF
cdr3_nt: TGTGCCAGCACAGCATATCAGGGGGCCAACACTGAAGCTTTCTTT

d_call: NA
j_call: TRBJ2-7
v_call: TRBV29-1
clone_size: NA
cdr3_aa: CSVGGTAYEQYF
cdr3_nt: TGCAGCGTTGGTGGGACTGCCTACGAGCAGTACTTC

d_call: TRBD1
j_call: TRBJ2-7
v_call: TRBV7-2
clone_size: few
cdr3_aa: CASSFPDREQYF
cdr3_nt: TGTGCCAGCAGCTTCCCGGACAGGGAGCAGTACTTC

d_call: TRBD1
j_call: TRBJ2-2
v_call: TRBV6-1
clone_size: NA
cdr3_aa: CASSEGQGAVGELFF
cdr3_nt: TGTGCCAGCAGTGAGGGACAGGGTGCCGTCGGGGAGCTGTTTTTT

d_call: NA
j_call: TRBJ1-5
v_call: TRBV6-5
clone_size: few
cdr3_aa: CASTPPGSNQPQHF
cdr3_nt: TGTGCCAGCACCCCACCTGGGAGCAATCAGCCCCAGCATTTT

d_call: TRBD2
j_call: TRBJ2-1
v_call: TRBV15
clone_size: NA
cdr3_aa: CATSRGGLSNEQFF
cdr3_nt: TGTGCCACCAGCAGAGGGGGACTATCCAATGAGCAGTTCTTC

d_call: TRBD1
j_call: TRBJ2-1
v_call: TRBV28
clone_size: NA
cdr3_aa: CASSPRTGGYMNEQFF
cdr3_nt: TGTGCCAGCAGTCCCCGGACAGGGGGCTATATGAATGAGCAGTTCTTC

d_call: NA
j_call: TRBJ2-5
v_call: TRBV29-1
clone_size: NA
cdr3_aa: CSAKRGETQYF
cdr3_nt: TGCAGCGCAAAAAGAGGGGAGACCCAGTACTTC

d_call: NA
j_call: TRBJ2-1
v_call: TRBV5-1
clone_size: NA
cdr3_aa: CASSRGRGTGDEQFF
cdr3_nt: TGCGCCAGCAGCCGGGGTCGCGGGACCGGAGATGAGCAGTTCTTC

d_call: TRBD2
j_call: TRBJ2-2
v_call: TRBV7-8
clone_size: once
cdr3_aa: CASSLTTSGKDDGELFF
cdr3_nt: TGTGCCAGCAGCTTGACGACTAGCGGGAAGGATGACGGGGAGCTGTTTTTT

d_call: NA
j_call: TRBJ2-2
v_call: TRBV9
clone_size: NA
cdr3_aa: CASSHPGGTSPGELFF
cdr3_nt: TGTGCCAGCAGCCACCCCGGTGGGACCTCCCCCGGGGAGCTGTTTTTT